The clone carrying this T cell receptor beta chain has a handful of counts. As yet, its antigen is unknown. Next came a second PCR, run for about 6 to 11 cycles, which used a sample-barcoded 5' primer along with a J-beta primer mix. TCRdb redid the calling of the 5' RACE reads with MiXCR, one entry per CDR3 protein. The sample has some 1 million distinct CDR3 sequences, over 35% seen once. The V and J ends lost 0 bases and 0 bases respectively, with 15 bases between them. Germline CDR1 and CDR2: LNHDA and SQIVND (reference sequence). The CDR3 extends over 18 amino acids. This specimen belongs to a study of blood T cells in healthy people across ages. Study-wide points: Versus aged donors, long-lived donors had higher diversity and more naive CD4+ cells.

The sequencing sample was made of blood. This clonotype was obtained from a woman aged 60-70 years in good health. The chain joins TRBV19 to TRBJ1-5; D gene ambiguous. In DNA form, the CDR3 reads TGTGCCAGTAGTATAGAAGTACTCTCCAGCCGTAGCAATCAGCCCCAGCATTTT. This gives the protein CASSIEVLSSRSNQPQHF.